This is a list of T cell receptor beta chains from one sample in a study of PD-1 blockade in mismatch repair-deficient tumors. Generated by immunoSEQ multiplex PCR, the TCRdb table keeps only in-frame clones and is missing some. Among roughly 50,000 clones listed, 81% were seen once. Material: peripheral blood, obtained approximately 18 weeks after starting pembrolizumab. These TCRs come from an adult with mismatch repair-deficient cancer. Each CDR3 is given with its conserved first and last residue. The D gene is left open where the match is weak. Expanded clones get a size class; other rows say once, few or many, or leave the size out.

size	V	J	D	CDR3	DNA
NA	TRBV6-6	TRBJ1-1	TRBD1	CASSSGTGGTEAFF	TGTGCCAGCAGTTCCGGGACAGGTGGCACTGAAGCTTTCTTT
NA	TRBV27	TRBJ2-7	TRBD1	CASSLKGQGLYEQYF	TGTGCCAGCAGTTTGAAGGGACAGGGGCTCTACGAGCAGTACTTC
NA	TRBV2	TRBJ2-7	NA	CASSDVDMSSYEQYF	TGTGCCAGCAGTGATGTGGATATGAGCTCCTACGAGCAGTACTTC
few	TRBV6-6	TRBJ2-7	TRBD2	CASSRGSYYEQYF	TGTGCCAGTTCGCGGGGGTCATACTACGAGCAGTACTTC
NA	TRBV5-5	TRBJ2-7	NA	CASSLLAAPSGEQYF	TGTGCCAGCAGCCTCTTAGCGGCCCCCTCGGGGGAGCAGTACTTC
NA	TRBV18	TRBJ2-2	TRBD1	CASSPGTGDTGELFF	TGTGCCAGCTCACCCGGGACAGGAGACACCGGGGAGCTGTTTTTT
NA	TRBV7-9	TRBJ1-2	NA	CASSLLGGYGYTF	TGTGCCAGCAGTCTACTAGGGGGGTATGGCTACACCTTC
NA	TRBV6-5	TRBJ1-4	TRBD1	CASSSTGGRGEKLFF	TGTGCCAGCAGTTCCACAGGGGGAAGGGGTGAAAAACTGTTTTTT
NA	TRBV15	TRBJ1-4	NA	CATSRDYGVGGEKLFF	TGTGCCACCAGCAGAGATTACGGGGTCGGCGGTGAAAAACTGTTTTTT
NA	TRBV4-3	TRBJ2-3	TRBD2	CASSRTSGMTDTQYF	TGCGCCAGCAGCCGGACTAGCGGGATGACAGATACGCAGTATTTT
once	TRBV4-1	TRBJ1-1	NA	CASSKQGANTEAFF	TGTGCCAGCAGCAAACAGGGAGCGAACACTGAAGCTTTCTTT
NA	TRBV5-4	TRBJ1-2	NA	CASSKDRGRLTNYGYTF	TGTGCCAGCAGTAAGGATCGGGGGCGGTTGACTAACTATGGCTACACCTTC
NA	TRBV5-8	TRBJ2-1	TRBD2	CASSVLAGAYNEQFF	TGTGCCAGCAGCGTCCTAGCGGGAGCCTACAATGAGCAGTTCTTC
few	TRBV27	TRBJ1-5	TRBD1	CASSSTGTGGAGQPQHF	TGTGCCAGCAGTTCGACCGGGACAGGGGGCGCGGGTCAGCCCCAGCATTTT
NA	TRBV29-1	TRBJ2-7	TRBD2	CSAGWGLAGEVEQYF	TGCAGCGCCGGATGGGGACTAGCGGGAGAAGTCGAGCAGTACTTC
NA	TRBV27	TRBJ1-2	NA	CASSYSLTALKGYTF	TGTGCCAGCAGTTATTCCCTGACTGCCTTGAAGGGCTACACCTTC
NA	TRBV4-3	TRBJ1-1	NA	CASSQTGGVTEAFF	TGCGCCAGCAGCCAGACGGGCGGGGTCACTGAAGCTTTCTTT
once	TRBV6-1	TRBJ2-7	TRBD1	CASSVRTGSYEQYF	TGTGCCAGCAGTGTTAGGACAGGGTCCTACGAGCAGTACTTC
NA	TRBV11-3	TRBJ2-7	TRBD2	CASSSRGAGGIEQYF	TGTGCCAGCAGCTCCCGAGGAGCGGGAGGAATTGAGCAGTACTTC
few	TRBV13	TRBJ2-4	TRBD2	CASSSGGAGGPRNIQYF	TGTGCCAGCAGCTCTGGGGGAGCGGGAGGGCCGAGAAACATTCAGTACTTC
NA	TRBV7-2	TRBJ2-3	TRBD2	CASTPLGAGLGDTQYF	TGTGCCAGCACCCCCCTAGGAGCGGGATTAGGAGATACGCAGTATTTT
NA	TRBV9	TRBJ1-4	TRBD1	CASTLQGAPNEKLFF	TGTGCCAGCACCCTACAGGGGGCACCTAATGAAAAACTGTTTTTT
NA	TRBV4-1	TRBJ1-2	TRBD1	CASSQTGVGGYTF	TGCGCCAGCAGCCAGACAGGGGTTGGTGGCTACACCTTC
NA	TRBV10-3	TRBJ1-5	NA	CAISETSDQPQHF	TGTGCCATCAGTGAAACCAGCGATCAGCCCCAGCATTTT
NA	TRBV30	TRBJ1-1	NA	CAWSYNLNTEAFF	TGTGCCTGGAGTTACAACTTGAACACTGAAGCTTTCTTT
NA	TRBV19	TRBJ1-5	TRBD1	CASSTGTGDQPQHF	TGTGCCAGTAGTACTGGGACAGGGGATCAGCCCCAGCATTTT
NA	TRBV19	TRBJ2-3	NA	CASSTPIGNTDTQYF	TGTGCCAGTAGTACCCCTATAGGCAACACAGATACGCAGTATTTT
NA	TRBV18	TRBJ2-7	TRBD1	CASSPKDRGEDEQYF	TGTGCCAGCTCACCAAAGGACAGGGGGGAAGACGAGCAGTACTTC
NA	TRBV15	TRBJ1-2	NA	CATSRDYRGDYGYTF	TGTGCCACCAGCAGAGATTATCGAGGGGACTATGGCTACACCTTC
NA	TRBV19	TRBJ1-1	NA	CASSIPEGPNTEAFF	TGTGCCAGTAGTATCCCCGAGGGGCCTAACACTGAAGCTTTCTTT
NA	TRBV30	TRBJ2-7	NA	CALEGRFYEQYF	TGTGCCTTGGAGGGGCGTTTCTACGAGCAGTACTTC
once	TRBV7-6	TRBJ1-3	NA	CASSLEGLLSGNTIYF	TGTGCCAGCAGCTTAGAGGGCCTGCTCTCTGGAAACACCATATATTTT
once	TRBV18	TRBJ1-5	NA	CASSSIEGGNQPQHF	TGTGCCAGCTCATCAATTGAGGGTGGCAATCAGCCCCAGCATTTT
NA	TRBV27	TRBJ2-1	TRBD2	CASTRAGVSSNEQFF	TGTGCCAGCACGAGAGCGGGAGTCTCTTCCAATGAGCAGTTCTTC
few	TRBV2	TRBJ2-7	NA	CATSLRQAYEQYF	TGTGCCACCTCACTTCGACAGGCCTACGAGCAGTACTTC
NA	TRBV6-6	TRBJ2-7	TRBD2	CASRPLAGGSYEQYF	TGTGCCAGCAGGCCCTTAGCGGGAGGTTCCTACGAGCAGTACTTC
NA	TRBV6-1	TRBJ1-5	NA	CASRDSNQPQHF	TGTGCCAGCAGGGACAGCAATCAGCCCCAGCATTTT
NA	TRBV9	TRBJ2-7	TRBD2	CASSVVDSGSVEQYF	TGTGCCAGCAGCGTAGTGGATAGCGGGAGTGTCGAGCAGTACTTC
NA	TRBV7-3	TRBJ1-2	NA	CASSFGGGSHYGYTF	TGTGCCAGCAGTTTCGGAGGGGGGAGCCACTATGGCTACACCTTC
NA	TRBV11-3	TRBJ2-3	TRBD1	CASSYGTVTDTQYF	TGTGCCAGCAGCTATGGGACAGTCACAGATACGCAGTATTTT
NA	TRBV6-5	TRBJ2-1	NA	CASSPQSYNEQFF	TGTGCCAGCAGCCCACAATCCTACAATGAGCAGTTCTTC
NA	TRBV15	TRBJ1-2	TRBD1	CATSRGTGFSYGYTF	TGTGCCACCAGCAGGGGGACAGGGTTCAGCTATGGCTACACCTTC